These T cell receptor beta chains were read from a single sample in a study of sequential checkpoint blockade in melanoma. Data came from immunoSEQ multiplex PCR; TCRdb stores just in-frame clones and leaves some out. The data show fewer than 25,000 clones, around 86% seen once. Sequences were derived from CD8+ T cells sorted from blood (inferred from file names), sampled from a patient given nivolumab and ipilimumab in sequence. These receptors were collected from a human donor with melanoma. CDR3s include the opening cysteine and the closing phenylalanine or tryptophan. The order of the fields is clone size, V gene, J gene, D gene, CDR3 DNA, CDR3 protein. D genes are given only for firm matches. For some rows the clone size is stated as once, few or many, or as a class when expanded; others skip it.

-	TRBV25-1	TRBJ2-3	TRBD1	TGTGCCAGCAGAGGGGGACAGAACACAGATACGCAGTATTTT	CASRGGQNTDTQYF
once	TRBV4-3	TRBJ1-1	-	TGCGCCAGCAGCCAAGACGAGGAGGGCTCTGAAGCTTTCTTT	CASSQDEEGSEAFF
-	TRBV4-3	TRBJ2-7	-	TGCGCCAGCAGCCAAGTCGTTAGCGGCTACGAGCAGTACTTC	CASSQVVSGYEQYF
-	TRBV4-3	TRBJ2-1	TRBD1	TGCGCCAGCAGCCAACCCCGGGACAGGGAGGGTGGTGAGCAGTTCTTC	CASSQPRDREGGEQFF
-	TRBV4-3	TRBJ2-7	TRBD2	TGCGCCAGCAGCCGGAGCGCTAGCGGATTGGCCTACGAGCAGTACTTC	CASSRSASGLAYEQYF
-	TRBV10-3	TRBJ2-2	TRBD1	TGTGCCATCAGTGACTGGACAGGGGTCGGGGAGCTGTTTTTT	CAISDWTGVGELFF
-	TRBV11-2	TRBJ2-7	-	TGTGCCAGCAGCTTAGTTCTAGGGGGACGATACGAGCAGTACTTC	CASSLVLGGRYEQYF
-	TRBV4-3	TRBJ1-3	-	TGCGCCAGCAGCCAAGATCACAGCTCTGGAAACACCATATATTTT	CASSQDHSSGNTIYF
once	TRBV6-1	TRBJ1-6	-	TGTGCCAGCATCTACAGGAGCTCCTATAATTCACCCCTCCACTTT	CASIYRSSYNSPLHF
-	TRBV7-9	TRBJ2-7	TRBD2	TGTGCCAGCAGCGACCGACTAGCGACGGCCTCCTACGAGCAGTACTTC	CASSDRLATASYEQYF
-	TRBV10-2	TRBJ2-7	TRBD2	TGCGCCGGTGGGAGGGAGATGCACGAGCAGTACTTC	CAGGREMHEQYF
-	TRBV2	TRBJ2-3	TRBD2	TGTGCCCGCCCCCGGGAGGGGACCCGCACAGATACGCAGTATTTT	CARPREGTRTDTQYF
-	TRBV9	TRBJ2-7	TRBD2	TGTGCCAGCAGCGTCGGCGGGAGGTGGGGCCCAAGCTCCTACGAGCAGTACTTC	CASSVGGRWGPSSYEQYF
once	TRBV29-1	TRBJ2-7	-	TGCAGCGGATTCCGGGACTACGAGCAGTACTTC	CSGFRDYEQYF
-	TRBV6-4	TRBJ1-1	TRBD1	TGTGCCAGCAGCCCCGACGGGACAGGGAACACTGAAGCTTTCTTT	CASSPDGTGNTEAFF